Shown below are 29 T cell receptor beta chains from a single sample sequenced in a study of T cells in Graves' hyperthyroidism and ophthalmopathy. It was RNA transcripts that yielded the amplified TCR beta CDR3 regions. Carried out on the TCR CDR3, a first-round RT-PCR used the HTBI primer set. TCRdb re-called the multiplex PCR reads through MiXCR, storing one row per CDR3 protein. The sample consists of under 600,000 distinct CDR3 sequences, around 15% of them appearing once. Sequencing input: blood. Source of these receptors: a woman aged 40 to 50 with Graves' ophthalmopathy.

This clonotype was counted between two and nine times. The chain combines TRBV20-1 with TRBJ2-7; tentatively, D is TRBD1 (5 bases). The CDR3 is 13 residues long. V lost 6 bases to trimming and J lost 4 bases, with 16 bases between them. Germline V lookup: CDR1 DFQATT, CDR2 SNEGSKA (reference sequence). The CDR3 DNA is TGCAGTGCGGCCGGTGACAGAGCTTACGAGCAGTACTTC. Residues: CSAAGDRAYEQYF.

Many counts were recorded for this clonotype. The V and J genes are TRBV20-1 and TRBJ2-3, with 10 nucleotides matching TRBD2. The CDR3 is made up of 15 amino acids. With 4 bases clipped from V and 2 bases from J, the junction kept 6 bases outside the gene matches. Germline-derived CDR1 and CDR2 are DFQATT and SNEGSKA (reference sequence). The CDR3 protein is CSAKSGRGLTDTQYF. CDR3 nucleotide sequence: TGCAGTGCTAAAAGCGGGAGGGGACTCACAGATACGCAGTATTTT.

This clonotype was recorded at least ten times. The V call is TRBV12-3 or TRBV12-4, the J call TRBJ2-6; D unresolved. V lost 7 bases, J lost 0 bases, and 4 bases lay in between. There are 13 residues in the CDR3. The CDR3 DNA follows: TGTGCCAGCACGGTCTCTGGGGCCAACGTCCTGACTTTC. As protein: CASTVSGANVLTF.

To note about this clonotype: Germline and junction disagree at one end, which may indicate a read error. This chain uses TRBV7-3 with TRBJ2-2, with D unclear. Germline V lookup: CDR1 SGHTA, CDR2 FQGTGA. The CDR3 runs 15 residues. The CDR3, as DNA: TGCGCCAGCAGCCAAGATAAGGGATGGGCCGGGGAGCTGTTTTTT. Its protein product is CASSQDKGWAGELFF.

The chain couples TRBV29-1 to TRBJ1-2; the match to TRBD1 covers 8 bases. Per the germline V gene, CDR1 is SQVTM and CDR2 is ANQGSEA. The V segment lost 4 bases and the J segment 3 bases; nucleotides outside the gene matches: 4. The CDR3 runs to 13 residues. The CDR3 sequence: CSVVGQAYYGYTF. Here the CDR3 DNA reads TGCAGCGTTGTGGGACAGGCCTACTATGGCTACACCTTC.

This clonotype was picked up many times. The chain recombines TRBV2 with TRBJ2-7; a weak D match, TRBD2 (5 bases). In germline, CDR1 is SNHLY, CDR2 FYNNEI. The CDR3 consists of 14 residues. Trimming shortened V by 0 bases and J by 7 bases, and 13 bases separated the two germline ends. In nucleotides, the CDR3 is TGTGCCAGCAGTGAAGCGCAGGAGGCTAGGGAGCAGTACTTC. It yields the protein CASSEAQEAREQYF.

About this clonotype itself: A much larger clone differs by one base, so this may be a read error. CDR3 region: CASMGHPLNGQFF. The CDR3 nucleotides are TGTGCCAGCATGGGACACCCGTTGAATGGGCAGTTCTTC. The chain is built from TRBV28 and TRBJ2-1; D is possibly TRBD1 (6 bases). This CDR3 is built from 13 residues. Per germline, CDR1 MDHEN and CDR2 SYDVKM.

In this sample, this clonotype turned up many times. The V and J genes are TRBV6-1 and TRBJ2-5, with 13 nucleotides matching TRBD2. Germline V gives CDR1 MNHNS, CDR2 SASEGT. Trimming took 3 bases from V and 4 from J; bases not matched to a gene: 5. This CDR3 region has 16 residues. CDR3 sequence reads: CASSEPGLAGRETQYF. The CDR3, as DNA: TGTGCCAGCAGTGAGCCGGGACTAGCGGGAAGAGAGACCCAGTACTTC.

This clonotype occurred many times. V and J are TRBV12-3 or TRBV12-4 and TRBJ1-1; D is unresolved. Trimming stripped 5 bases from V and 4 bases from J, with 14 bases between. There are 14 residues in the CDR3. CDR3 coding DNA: TGTGCCAGCAGTCCGTCGTGGGGAACCACTGAAGCTTTCTTT. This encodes CASSPSWGTTEAFF.

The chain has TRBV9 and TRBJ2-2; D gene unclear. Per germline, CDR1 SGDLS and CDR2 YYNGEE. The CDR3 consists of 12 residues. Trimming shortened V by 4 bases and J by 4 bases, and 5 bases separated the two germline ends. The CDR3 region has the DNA TGTGCCAGCAGCTCAAGCACCGGGGAGCTGTTTTTT. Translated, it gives CASSSSTGELFF. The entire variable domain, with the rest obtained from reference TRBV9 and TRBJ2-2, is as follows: DSGVTQTPKHLITATGQRVTLRCSPRSGDLSVYWYQQSLDQGLQFLIQYYNGEERAKGNILERFSAQQFPDLHSELNLSSLELGDSALYFCASSSSTGELFFGEGSRLTVL.

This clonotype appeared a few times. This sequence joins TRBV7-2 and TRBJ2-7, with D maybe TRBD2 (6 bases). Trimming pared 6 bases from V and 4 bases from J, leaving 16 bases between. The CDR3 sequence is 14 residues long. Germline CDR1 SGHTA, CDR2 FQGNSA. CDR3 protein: CASSRTGEYYEQYF. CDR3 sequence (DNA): TGTGCCAGCAGTCGAACGGGGGAATATTACGAGCAGTACTTC.

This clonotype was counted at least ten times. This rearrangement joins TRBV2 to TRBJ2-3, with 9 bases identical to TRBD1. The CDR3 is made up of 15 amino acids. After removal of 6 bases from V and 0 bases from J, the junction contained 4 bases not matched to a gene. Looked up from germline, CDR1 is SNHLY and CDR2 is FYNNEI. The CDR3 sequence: CASSFGTGSTDTQYF. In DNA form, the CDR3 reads TGTGCCAGCAGCTTTGGGACAGGGAGCACAGATACGCAGTATTTT.

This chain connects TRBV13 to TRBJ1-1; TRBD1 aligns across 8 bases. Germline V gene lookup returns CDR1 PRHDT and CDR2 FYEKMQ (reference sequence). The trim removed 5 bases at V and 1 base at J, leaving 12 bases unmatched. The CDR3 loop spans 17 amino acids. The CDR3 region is CASSLPGTGYTNTEAFF. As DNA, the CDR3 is TGTGCCAGCAGCCTCCCCGGGACAGGCTATACGAACACTGAAGCTTTCTTT.

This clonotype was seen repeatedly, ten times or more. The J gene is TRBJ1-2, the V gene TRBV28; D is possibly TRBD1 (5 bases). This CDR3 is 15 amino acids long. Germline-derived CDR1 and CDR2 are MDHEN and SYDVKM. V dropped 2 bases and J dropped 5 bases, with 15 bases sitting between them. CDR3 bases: TGTGCCAGCAGTTTAAGGGACTTTGCCATTTATGGCTACACCTTC. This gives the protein CASSLRDFAIYGYTF.

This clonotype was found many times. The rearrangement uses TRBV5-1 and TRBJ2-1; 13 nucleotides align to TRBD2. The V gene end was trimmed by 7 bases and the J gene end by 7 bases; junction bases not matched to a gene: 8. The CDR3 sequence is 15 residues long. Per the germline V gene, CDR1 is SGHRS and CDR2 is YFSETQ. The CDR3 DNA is TGCGCCAGCGGGGGACTAGCGGGAACGGGTAATGAGCAGTTCTTC. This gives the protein CASGGLAGTGNEQFF.

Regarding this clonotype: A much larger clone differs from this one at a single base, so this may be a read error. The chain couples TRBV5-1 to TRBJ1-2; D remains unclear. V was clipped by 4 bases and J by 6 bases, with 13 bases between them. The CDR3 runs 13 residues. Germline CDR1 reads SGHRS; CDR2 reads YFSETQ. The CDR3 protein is CASSLTRSHGYTF. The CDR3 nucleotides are TGCGCCAGCAGCCTCACTCGCTCCCATGGCTACACCTTC.

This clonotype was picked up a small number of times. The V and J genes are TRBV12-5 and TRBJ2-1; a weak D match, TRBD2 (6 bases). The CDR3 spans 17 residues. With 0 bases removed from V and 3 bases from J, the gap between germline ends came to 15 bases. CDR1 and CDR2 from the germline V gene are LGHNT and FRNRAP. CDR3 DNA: TGTGCTAGTGGTTTGGTACACGACGGGAGTAGCTACAATGAGCAGTTCTTC. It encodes CASGLVHDGSSYNEQFF.

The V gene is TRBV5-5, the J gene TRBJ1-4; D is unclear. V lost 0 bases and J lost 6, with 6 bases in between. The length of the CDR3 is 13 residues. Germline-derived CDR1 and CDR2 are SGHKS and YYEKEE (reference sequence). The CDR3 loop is CASSLDPDEKLFF. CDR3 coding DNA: TGTGCCAGCAGCTTGGACCCGGATGAAAAACTGTTTTTT.

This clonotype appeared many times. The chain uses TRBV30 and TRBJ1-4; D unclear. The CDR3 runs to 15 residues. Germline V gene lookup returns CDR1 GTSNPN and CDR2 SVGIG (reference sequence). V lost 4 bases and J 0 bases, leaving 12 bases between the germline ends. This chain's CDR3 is CAWTPGDATNEKLFF. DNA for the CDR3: TGTGCCTGGACACCGGGTGACGCAACTAATGAAAAACTGTTTTTT.

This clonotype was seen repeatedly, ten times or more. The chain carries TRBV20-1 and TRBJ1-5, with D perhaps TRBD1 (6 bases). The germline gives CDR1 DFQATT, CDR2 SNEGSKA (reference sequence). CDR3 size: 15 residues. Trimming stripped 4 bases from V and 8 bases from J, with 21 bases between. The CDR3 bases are TGCAGTGCTAACCCGGTGGGGCAGGGGAGTGAGCCCCAGCATTTT. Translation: CSANPVGQGSEPQHF.

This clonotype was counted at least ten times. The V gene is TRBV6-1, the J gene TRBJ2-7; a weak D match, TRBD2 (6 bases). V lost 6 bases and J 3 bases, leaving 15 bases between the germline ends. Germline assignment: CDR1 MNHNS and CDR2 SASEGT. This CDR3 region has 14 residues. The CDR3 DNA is TGTGCCAGCAGACCACTAGCAAGTAGCTACGAGCAGTACTTC. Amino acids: CASRPLASSYEQYF.

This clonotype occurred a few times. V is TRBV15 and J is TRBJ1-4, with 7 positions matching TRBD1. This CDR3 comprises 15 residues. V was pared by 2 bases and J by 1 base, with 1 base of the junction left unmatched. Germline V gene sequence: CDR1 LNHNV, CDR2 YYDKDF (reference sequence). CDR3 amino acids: CATSRNRGTNEKLFF. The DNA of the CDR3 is TGTGCCACCAGCAGAAACAGGGGAACTAATGAAAAACTGTTTTTT.

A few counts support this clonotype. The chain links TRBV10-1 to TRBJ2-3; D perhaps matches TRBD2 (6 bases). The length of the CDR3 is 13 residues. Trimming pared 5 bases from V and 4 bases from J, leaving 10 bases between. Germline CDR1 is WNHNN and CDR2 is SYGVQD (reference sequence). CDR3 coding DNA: TGCGCCAGCAGTACGGGAGCATCAGATACGCAGTATTTT. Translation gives CASSTGASDTQYF.

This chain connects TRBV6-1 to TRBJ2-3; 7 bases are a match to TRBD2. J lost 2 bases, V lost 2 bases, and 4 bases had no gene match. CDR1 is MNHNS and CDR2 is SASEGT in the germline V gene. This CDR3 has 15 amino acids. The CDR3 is CASSERAGITDTQYF. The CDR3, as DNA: TGTGCCAGCAGTGAACGAGCGGGGATCACAGATACGCAGTATTTT.

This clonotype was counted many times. CDR3 residues: CASAQQVATEAFF. The CDR3 bases are TGTGCCAGCGCTCAACAGGTTGCCACTGAAGCTTTCTTT. The V gene is TRBV6-1, the J gene TRBJ1-1; maybe TRBD1 (5 bases). V lost 8 bases to trimming and J lost 4 bases, with 14 bases between them. CDR1 is MNHNS and CDR2 is SASEGT in the germline V gene. The CDR3 has 13 amino acids.

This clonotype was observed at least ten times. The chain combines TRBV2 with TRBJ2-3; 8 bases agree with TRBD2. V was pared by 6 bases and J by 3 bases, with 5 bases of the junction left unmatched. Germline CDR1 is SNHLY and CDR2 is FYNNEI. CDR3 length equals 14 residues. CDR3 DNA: TGTGCCAGCAGGTCGGCGGGGGGAACAGATACGCAGTATTTT. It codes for CASRSAGGTDTQYF. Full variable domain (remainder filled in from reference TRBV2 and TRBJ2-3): EPEVTQTPSHQVTQMGQEVILRCVPISNHLYFYWYRQILGQKVEFLVSFYNNEISEKSEIFDDQFSVERPDGSNFTLKIRSTKLEDSAMYFCASRSAGGTDTQYFGPGTRLTVL.

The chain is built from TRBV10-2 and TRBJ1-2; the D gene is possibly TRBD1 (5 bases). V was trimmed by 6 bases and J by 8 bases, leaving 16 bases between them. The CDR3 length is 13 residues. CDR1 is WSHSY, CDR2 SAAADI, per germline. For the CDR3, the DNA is TGCGCCAGCAGACTCGCCGCAGGGAAGGGCTACACCTTC. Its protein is CASRLAAGKGYTF.

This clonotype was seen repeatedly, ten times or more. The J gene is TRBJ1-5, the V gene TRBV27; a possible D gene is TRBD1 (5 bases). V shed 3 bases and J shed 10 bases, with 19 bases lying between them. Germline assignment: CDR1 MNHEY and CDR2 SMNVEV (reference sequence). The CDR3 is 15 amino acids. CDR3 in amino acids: CASSLKGGDYYPQHF. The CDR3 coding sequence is TGTGCCAGCAGTTTGAAGGGTGGGGACTACTATCCCCAGCATTTT.

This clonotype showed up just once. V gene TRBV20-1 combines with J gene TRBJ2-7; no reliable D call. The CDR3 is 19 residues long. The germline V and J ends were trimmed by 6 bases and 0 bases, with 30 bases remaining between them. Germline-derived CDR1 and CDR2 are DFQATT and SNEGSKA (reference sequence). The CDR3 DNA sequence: TGCAGTGCCATCTTCTTGGGTCTAGTCGCTAACTCACCCTCCTACGAGCAGTACTTC. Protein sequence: CSAIFLGLVANSPSYEQYF.